This T cell receptor (beta chain) was sequenced in a study of blood T cell repertoires in COVID-19 (dated by TCRdb to 2018 to 2020). Some background on the complete study: The collaborator samples originated in the United States, Italy and Spain and spanned the acute and convalescent phases of COVID-19. The material from the prospective study consisted of cDNA or gDNA derived from T cells, B-cell-depleted T cells, or PBMCs. Subjects who had been exposed to COVID-19, were actively infected with it, or had recovered from it provided the deeply sampled blood TCRbeta repertoires that made up the dataset. The repertoires were made available in a free public database intended to serve as a resource for research on the immune response to SARS-CoV-2. The samples were drawn from the first 160 participants of the ongoing ImmuneRACE study and from some 1,300 subjects provided by 6 global collaborators. A de-identified subject ID, COVID-19 status, age in years and sex were almost always included in the sample metadata. HLA class I and class II types, where available, came from metadata supplied by the sample provider rather than from assay-based typing. Overall study results and their limits: The quantity of clinical and demographic metadata differed by source and by participant and was supplied without curation.

On this clone: Its antigen is not yet known. Base-call qualities are not available, and no considerably larger clone is one nucleotide away.

The immunoSEQ Assay, a bias-controlled multiplex PCR, was used to amplify TCRbeta CDR3 regions from genomic DNA. The study's own analysis went as follows. The number of nucleated cells in each sample was estimated from the amplification of reference gene primers within the assay. To quantify the absolute abundance of each unique TCRbeta CDR3 rearrangement, sequence reads were collapsed and filtered. For each sample, productive Simpson clonality was calculated by taking the square root of Simpson's diversity index across productive rearrangements. TCRdb retrieved this table from immuneACCESS and kept in-frame rearrangements only. Not all clones are present; in checked studies, unresolved V genes account for under half, and no reason is known for the remainder. V and J calls and clone size are copied from that table; D and trimming were computed from the DNA. The sample table shows about 230,000 clones, and more than 75% are seen once. Together, the top ten hold about 0.91% of the sample.

Measured from the cysteine to the phenylalanine, the CDR3 is 15 residues long. Only the CDR3 region is kept as DNA, spanning 45 bases read in frame from base 1. The germline V gene provides CDR1 SGHDT and CDR2 YYEEEE. The V end loses 4 bases and the J end loses 0 bases, and a stretch of 13 bases separates them. Whole blood was collected in K2EDTA tubes by collaborating institutions according to the institutions' own protocols. Collaborator samples were shipped for TCRbeta analysis as frozen whole blood, isolated PBMCs, or DNA extracted from either sample type. The sequenced material came from peripheral blood. The sequence came from a man aged 35 to 55 with acute or convalescent COVID-19. Here the chain combines TRBV5-6 and TRBJ1-2; the D segment could be TRBD1, given 6 matching bases. The CDR3 amino acid sequence is: CASSPDSLANYGYTF. The DNA sequence reads TGTGCCAGCAGCCCGGACAGCCTTGCTAACTATGGCTACACCTTC.